Listed below are T cell receptor beta chains from one sample, sequenced in a study of control samples from healthy donors and cancer patients. Here immunoSEQ multiplex PCR was the method, and the copy in TCRdb shows in-frame clones only, minus some. Of tens of thousands of clones listed, roughly 89% are singletons. Sequencing was carried out using blood. These receptors all come from a man aged 45 to 65 in good health. The CDR3 runs from the conserved cysteine through the conserved F or W. The D gene is left open where the match is weak. Clone size is given for some rows only: seen once, a few or many times, or a class if the clone is expanded.

TRBV5-1	NA	TRBJ2-7	NA	CASSPAGRTYEQYF	TGCGCCAGCAGCCCGGCCGGGCGGACCTACGAGCAGTACTTC
TRBV3-1/TRBV3-2	NA	TRBJ1-6	NA	CASSRKARNSPLHF	TGTGCCAGCAGCCGCAAGGCGCGGAATTCACCCCTCCACTTT
TRBV18	NA	TRBJ1-3	NA	CASSPRGSGNTIYF	TGTGCCAGCTCACCACGCGGCTCTGGAAACACCATATATTTT
TRBV5-1	NA	TRBJ1-1	NA	CASAAGQQRNTEAFF	TGCGCCAGCGCGGCGGGGCAACAGAGAAACACTGAAGCTTTCTTT
TRBV29-1	once	TRBJ1-1	NA	CSVEVSGTEAFF	TGCAGCGTTGAAGTCTCGGGCACTGAAGCTTTCTTT
TRBV5-6	NA	TRBJ2-1	NA	CASSIGSFRGNEQFF	TGTGCCAGCAGCATCGGTTCGTTCCGGGGCAATGAGCAGTTCTTC
TRBV18	NA	TRBJ1-2	NA	CASSLFRASRGRVDGYTF	TGTGCCAGCTCACTTTTCAGGGCCTCGCGAGGTCGTGTTGATGGCTACACCTTC
TRBV10-3	NA	TRBJ1-6	TRBD1	CAIRDEGQGTSPLHF	TGTGCCATCAGGGACGAAGGACAGGGGACATCACCCCTCCACTTT
TRBV29-1	NA	TRBJ1-2	TRBD1	CSVEGTGGNLGYTF	TGCAGCGTTGAGGGGACAGGGGGTAACCTAGGCTACACCTTC
TRBV5-1	NA	TRBJ2-5	TRBD2	CASSLGPTGGWETQYF	TGCGCCAGCAGCTTAGGTCCTACGGGGGGATGGGAGACCCAGTACTTC
TRBV28	NA	TRBJ1-1	NA	CASSGFTEAFF	TGTGCCAGCAGTGGGTTCACTGAAGCTTTCTTT
TRBV11-2	NA	TRBJ1-3	NA	CASSLGAGNLNTIYF	TGTGCCAGCAGCTTAGGTGCAGGGAATCTGAACACCATATATTTT
TRBV6-1	NA	TRBJ1-5	NA	CASSARVQGRGPLSNQPQHF	TGTGCCAGCAGTGCTAGGGTACAGGGACGAGGACCTCTTAGCAATCAGCCCCAGCATTTT
TRBV19	NA	TRBJ1-2	NA	CASSRHARGTNYGYTF	TGTGCCAGTAGTCGGCACGCGAGGGGAACTAACTATGGCTACACCTTC
TRBV19	NA	TRBJ2-1	NA	CASSLSSQRNEQFF	TGTGCCAGTAGTCTATCCTCCCAACGCAATGAGCAGTTCTTC
TRBV28	NA	TRBJ1-5	NA	CASSLSIDQPQHF	TGTGCCAGCAGTTTATCCATAGATCAGCCCCAGCATTTT
TRBV18	NA	TRBJ1-4	NA	CASSSGRVAKEKLFF	TGTGCCAGCTCTTCGGGACGGGTCGCGAAGGAAAAACTGTTTTTT
TRBV12-5	once	TRBJ2-3	NA	CASGPWGDSLLTDTQYF	TGTGCTAGTGGTCCATGGGGGGACAGTCTCTTAACAGATACGCAGTATTTT
TRBV11-2	NA	TRBJ2-5	NA	CASTLSPGPKTQYF	TGTGCCAGCACCCTTAGTCCGGGACCCAAGACCCAGTACTTC
TRBV6-5	NA	TRBJ2-7	NA	CASSSTFDEQYF	TGTGCCAGCAGCTCCACCTTCGACGAGCAGTACTTC
TRBV10-3	NA	TRBJ2-3	NA	CAISGRTQLTDTQYF	TGTGCCATCAGTGGGAGGACTCAACTCACAGATACGCAGTATTTT
TRBV4-1	NA	TRBJ2-2	NA	CASSLRQTGNTGELFF	TGCGCCAGCAGCCTGCGACAGACGGGGAACACCGGGGAGCTGTTTTTT
TRBV25-1	NA	TRBJ1-1	TRBD1	CASTRTGGRAFF	TGTGCCAGCACCCGGACAGGGGGCCGAGCTTTCTTT
TRBV6-5	few	TRBJ1-1	NA	CASRMNTEAFF	TGTGCCAGCAGAATGAACACTGAAGCTTTCTTT
TRBV6-6	NA	TRBJ1-3	NA	CASSYGSGGNTIYF	TGTGCCAGCAGTTACGGGTCAGGCGGAAACACCATATATTTT
TRBV4-1	few	TRBJ1-1	NA	CASQITGLSHLNTEAFF	TGCGCCAGCCAAATTACGGGACTCTCGCATTTGAACACTGAAGCTTTCTTT
TRBV7-2	NA	TRBJ2-1	NA	CASSLGTQPFNEQFF	TGTGCCAGCAGCTTAGGGACTCAACCCTTCAATGAGCAGTTCTTC
TRBV11-2	few	TRBJ1-1	TRBD1	CASSPTGVAEAFF	TGTGCCAGCAGCCCCACAGGGGTGGCTGAAGCTTTCTTT
TRBV19	NA	TRBJ1-2	NA	CASPTYGYTF	TGTGCCAGTCCCACCTATGGCTACACCTTC
TRBV5-6	NA	TRBJ1-5	TRBD1	CASSFGTGVWPQHF	TGTGCCAGCAGCTTCGGGACAGGGGTATGGCCCCAGCATTTT
TRBV6-5	NA	TRBJ2-2	NA	CASSLFQGSSAGELFF	TGTGCCAGCAGTTTATTCCAGGGAAGTTCGGCCGGGGAGCTGTTTTTT
TRBV30	NA	TRBJ1-2	TRBD1	CAWNWDRGRDYTF	TGTGCCTGGAACTGGGACAGGGGGCGAGACTACACCTTC
TRBV3-1/TRBV3-2	once	TRBJ1-1	NA	CASSPPNKGSGAFF	TGTGCCAGCAGCCCACCCAATAAAGGGTCTGGAGCTTTCTTT
TRBV24-1	NA	TRBJ2-2	NA	CATSDWTAANTGELFF	TGTGCCACCAGTGATTGGACAGCGGCGAACACCGGGGAGCTGTTTTTT
TRBV10-1	NA	TRBJ2-7	NA	CASGPRPYEQYF	TGCGCCAGCGGGCCCAGGCCCTACGAGCAGTACTTC
TRBV6-5	NA	TRBJ1-2	NA	CASSYSEEYGYTF	TGTGCCAGCAGTTACTCTGAGGAGTATGGCTACACCTTC
TRBV9	NA	TRBJ1-3	TRBD1	CASSERGGQLSGNTIYF	TGTGCCAGCAGCGAGAGGGGGGGACAGCTCTCTGGAAACACCATATATTTT
TRBV5-1	NA	TRBJ1-1	NA	CASSLSLYEVFF	TGCGCCAGCAGCCTTAGCCTCTATGAAGTCTTCTTT
TRBV6-5	NA	TRBJ1-1	TRBD1	CASTSQGSNTEAFF	TGTGCCAGCACTTCACAGGGGTCTAACACTGAAGCTTTCTTT
TRBV11-2	once	TRBJ1-5	NA	CASSLRTDSNQPQHF	TGTGCCAGCAGCCTACGGACAGACAGCAATCAGCCCCAGCATTTT
TRBV5-1	NA	TRBJ1-1	NA	CASSLEMGRGTEAFF	TGCGCCAGCAGCTTGGAGATGGGGCGAGGGACTGAAGCTTTCTTT
TRBV5-1	NA	TRBJ2-5	TRBD1	CASSQGAGETQYF	TGCGCCAGCAGTCAGGGGGCGGGAGAGACCCAGTACTTC
TRBV19	NA	TRBJ1-1	NA	CASSIRGETEAFF	TGTGCCAGTAGTATTAGAGGGGAGACTGAAGCTTTCTTT
TRBV19	NA	TRBJ2-1	TRBD2	CASSPGLALAYNEQFF	TGTGCCAGTAGTCCTGGACTAGCTCTCGCCTACAATGAGCAGTTCTTC
TRBV5-1	NA	TRBJ2-7	TRBD1	CASSSGQGYEQYF	TGCGCCAGCAGCTCCGGACAGGGTTACGAGCAGTACTTC
TRBV9	NA	TRBJ1-6	NA	CASSYGSSPLHF	TGTGCCAGCAGCTACGGGAGCTCACCCCTCCACTTT
TRBV5-1	NA	TRBJ2-6	NA	CASSSQGTGANVLTF	TGCGCCAGCAGCTCTCAGGGTACCGGGGCCAACGTCCTGACTTTC
TRBV11-3	once	TRBJ2-1	TRBD1	CASSSIIRGQGAGEQFF	TGTGCCAGCAGCTCGATTATTAGGGGGCAGGGGGCCGGGGAGCAGTTCTTC
TRBV10-2	NA	TRBJ1-6	TRBD1	CASRPGGGVDNSPLHF	TGCGCCAGCAGACCAGGGGGCGGGGTGGATAATTCACCCCTCCACTTT
TRBV24-1	NA	TRBJ2-7	NA	CATSGGGNDYEQYF	TGTGCCACCAGTGGTGGGGGAAACGACTACGAGCAGTACTTC
TRBV19	NA	TRBJ1-2	NA	CASSIDVARGTNYGYTF	TGTGCCAGTAGTATAGATGTGGCCAGGGGTACGAACTATGGCTACACCTTC